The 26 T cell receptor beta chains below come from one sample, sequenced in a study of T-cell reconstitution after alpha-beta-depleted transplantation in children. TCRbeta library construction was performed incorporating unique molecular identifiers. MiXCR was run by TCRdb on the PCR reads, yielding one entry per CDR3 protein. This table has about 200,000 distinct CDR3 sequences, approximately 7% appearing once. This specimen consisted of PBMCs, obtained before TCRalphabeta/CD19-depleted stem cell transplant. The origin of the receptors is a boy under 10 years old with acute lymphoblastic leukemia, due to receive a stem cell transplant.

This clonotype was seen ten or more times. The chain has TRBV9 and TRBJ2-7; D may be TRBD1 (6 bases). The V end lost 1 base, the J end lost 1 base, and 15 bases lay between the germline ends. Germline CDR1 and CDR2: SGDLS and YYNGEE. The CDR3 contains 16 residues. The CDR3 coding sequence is TGTGCCAGCAGCGTACTTCCGACAGGAATTTCCTACGAGCAGTACTTC. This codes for CASSVLPTGISYEQYF.

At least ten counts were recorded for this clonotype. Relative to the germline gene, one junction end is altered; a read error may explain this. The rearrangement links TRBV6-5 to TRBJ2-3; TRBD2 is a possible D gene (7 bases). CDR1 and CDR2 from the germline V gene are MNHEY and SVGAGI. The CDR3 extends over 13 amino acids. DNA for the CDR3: TGTGCCAGCAGTTGGGGGGGCACGGATACGCAGTATTTT. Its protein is CASSWGGTDTQYF.

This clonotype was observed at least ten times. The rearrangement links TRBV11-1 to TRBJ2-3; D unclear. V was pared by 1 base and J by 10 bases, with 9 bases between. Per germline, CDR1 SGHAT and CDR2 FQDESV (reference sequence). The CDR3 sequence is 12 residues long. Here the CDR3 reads CASSLEDGAQYF. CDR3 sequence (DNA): TGTGCCAGCAGCTTAGAGGATGGGGCGCAGTATTTT.

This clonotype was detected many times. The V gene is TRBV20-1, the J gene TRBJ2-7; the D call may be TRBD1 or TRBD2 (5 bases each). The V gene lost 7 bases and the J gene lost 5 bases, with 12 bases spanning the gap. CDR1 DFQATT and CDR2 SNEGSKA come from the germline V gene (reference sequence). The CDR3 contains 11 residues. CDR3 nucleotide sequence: TGCAGTGGGGACCCCAGCAACGAGCAGTACTTC. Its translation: CSGDPSNEQYF.

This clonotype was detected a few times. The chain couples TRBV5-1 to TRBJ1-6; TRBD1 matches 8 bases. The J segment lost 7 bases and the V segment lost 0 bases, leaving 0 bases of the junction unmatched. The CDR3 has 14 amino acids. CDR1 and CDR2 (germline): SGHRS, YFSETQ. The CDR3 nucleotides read TGCGCCAGCAGCTTGGACAGGGGGAATTCACCCCTCCACTTT. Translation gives CASSLDRGNSPLHF.

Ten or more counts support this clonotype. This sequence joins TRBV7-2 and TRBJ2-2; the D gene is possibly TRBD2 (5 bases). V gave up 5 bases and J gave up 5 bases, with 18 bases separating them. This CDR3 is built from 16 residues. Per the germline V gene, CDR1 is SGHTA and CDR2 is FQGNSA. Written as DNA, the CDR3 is TGTGCCAGCAGCCCCCGGGCCGGACGGAGGACCGGGGAGCTGTTTTTT. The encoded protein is CASSPRAGRRTGELFF.

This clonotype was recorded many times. The CDR3 here is CSARDHSGTTTTDTQYF. The CDR3 coding sequence is TGCAGTGCTAGAGATCACTCCGGGACAACCACCACAGATACGCAGTATTTT. The V call is TRBV20-1, the J call TRBJ2-3; the D gene is possibly TRBD1 (6 bases). Germline V gives CDR1 DFQATT, CDR2 SNEGSKA (reference sequence). The CDR3 is made up of 17 amino acids. The germline V and J ends were trimmed by 0 bases and 2 bases, with 18 bases remaining between them.

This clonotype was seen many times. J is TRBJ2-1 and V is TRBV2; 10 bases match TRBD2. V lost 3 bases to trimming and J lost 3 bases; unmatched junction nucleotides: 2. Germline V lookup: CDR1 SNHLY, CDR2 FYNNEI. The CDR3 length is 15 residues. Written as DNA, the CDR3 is TGTGCCAGCAGTGATAGGACTAGCGGCTACAATGAGCAGTTCTTC. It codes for CASSDRTSGYNEQFF. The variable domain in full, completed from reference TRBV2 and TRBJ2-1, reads EPEVTQTPSHQVTQMGQEVILRCVPISNHLYFYWYRQILGQKVEFLVSFYNNEISEKSEIFDDQFSVERPDGSNFTLKIRSTKLEDSAMYFCASSDRTSGYNEQFFGPGTRLTVL.

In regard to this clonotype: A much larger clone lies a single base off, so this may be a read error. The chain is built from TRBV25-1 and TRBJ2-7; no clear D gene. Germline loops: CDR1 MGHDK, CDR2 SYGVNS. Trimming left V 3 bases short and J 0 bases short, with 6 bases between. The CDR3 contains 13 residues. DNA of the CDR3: TGTGCCAGCAGTGACGGTAGCTCCTACGAGCAGTACTTC. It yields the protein CASSDGSSYEQYF.

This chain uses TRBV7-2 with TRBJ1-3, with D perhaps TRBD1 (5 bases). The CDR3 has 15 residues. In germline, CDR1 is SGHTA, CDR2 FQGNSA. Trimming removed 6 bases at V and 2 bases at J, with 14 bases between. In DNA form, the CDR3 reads TGTGCCAGCAGAATAGGGACTCCGACTGGAAACACCATATATTTT. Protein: CASRIGTPTGNTIYF.

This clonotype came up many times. The CDR3 loop is CASSTAPVTNTGELFF. The DNA of the CDR3 is TGTGCCAGCAGCACTGCCCCAGTTACGAACACCGGGGAGCTGTTTTTT. The genes are TRBV7-2 and TRBJ2-2; D not certain. Trimming cost V 5 bases and J 0 bases, with 13 bases left between them. The CDR3 spans 16 residues. CDR1 is SGHTA and CDR2 is FQGNSA in the germline V gene.

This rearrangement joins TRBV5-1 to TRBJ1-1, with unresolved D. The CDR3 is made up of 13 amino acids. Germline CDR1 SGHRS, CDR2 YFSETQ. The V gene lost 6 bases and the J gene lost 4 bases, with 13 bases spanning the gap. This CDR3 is CASISTAGTEAFF. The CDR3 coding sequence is TGCGCCAGCATATCTACGGCCGGCACTGAAGCTTTCTTT.

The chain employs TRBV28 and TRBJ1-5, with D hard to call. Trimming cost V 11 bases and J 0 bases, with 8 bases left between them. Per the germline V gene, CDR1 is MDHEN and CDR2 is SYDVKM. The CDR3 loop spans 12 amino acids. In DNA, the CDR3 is TGTGCCCACACAAATAGCAATCAGCCCCAGCATTTT. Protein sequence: CAHTNSNQPQHF.

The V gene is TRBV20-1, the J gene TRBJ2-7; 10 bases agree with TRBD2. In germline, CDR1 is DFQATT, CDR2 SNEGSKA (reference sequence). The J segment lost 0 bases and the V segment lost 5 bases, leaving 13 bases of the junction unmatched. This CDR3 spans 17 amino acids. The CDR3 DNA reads TGCAGTGCTCGAACTGATGGACTAGCGGCAATCTCCTACGAGCAGTACTTC. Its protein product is CSARTDGLAAISYEQYF.

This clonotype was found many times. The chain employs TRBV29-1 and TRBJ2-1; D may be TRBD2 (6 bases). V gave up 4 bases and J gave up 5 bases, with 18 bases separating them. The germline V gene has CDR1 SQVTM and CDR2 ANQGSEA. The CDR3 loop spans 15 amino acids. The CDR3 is CSVGGFGAGNNEQFF. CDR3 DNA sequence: TGCAGCGTTGGAGGTTTTGGGGCGGGAAACAATGAGCAGTTCTTC.

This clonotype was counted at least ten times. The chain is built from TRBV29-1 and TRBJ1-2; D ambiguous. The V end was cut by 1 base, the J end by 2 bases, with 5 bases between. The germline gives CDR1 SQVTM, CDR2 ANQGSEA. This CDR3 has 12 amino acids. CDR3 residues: CSVEGVNYGYTF. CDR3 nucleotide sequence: TGCAGCGTTGAAGGAGTAAACTATGGCTACACCTTC. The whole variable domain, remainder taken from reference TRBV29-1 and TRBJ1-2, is SAVISQKPSRDICQRGTSLTIQCQVDSQVTMMFWYRQQPGQSLTLIATANQGSEATYESGFVIDKFPISRPNLTFSTLTVSNMSPEDSSIYLCSVEGVNYGYTFGSGTRLTVV.

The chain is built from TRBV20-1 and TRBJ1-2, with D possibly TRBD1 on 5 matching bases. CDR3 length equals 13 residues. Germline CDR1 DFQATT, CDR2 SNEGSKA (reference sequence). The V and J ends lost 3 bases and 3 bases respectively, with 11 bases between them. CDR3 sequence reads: CSASGREDYGYTF. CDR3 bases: TGCAGTGCTAGCGGCAGGGAGGACTATGGCTACACCTTC.

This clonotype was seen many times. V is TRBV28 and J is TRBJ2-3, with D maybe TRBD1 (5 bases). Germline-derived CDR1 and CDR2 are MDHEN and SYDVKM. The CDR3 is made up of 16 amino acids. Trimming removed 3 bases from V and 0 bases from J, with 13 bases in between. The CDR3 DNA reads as TGTGCCAGCAGTTTTCCAGACAGTTCTAGCACAGATACGCAGTATTTT. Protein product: CASSFPDSSSTDTQYF.

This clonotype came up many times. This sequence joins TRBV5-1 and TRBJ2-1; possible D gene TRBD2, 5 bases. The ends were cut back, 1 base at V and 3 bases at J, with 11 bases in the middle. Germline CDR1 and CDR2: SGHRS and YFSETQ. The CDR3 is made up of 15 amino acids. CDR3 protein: CASSLTGEGYNEQFF. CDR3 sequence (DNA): TGCGCCAGCAGCTTGACCGGAGAGGGCTACAATGAGCAGTTCTTC.

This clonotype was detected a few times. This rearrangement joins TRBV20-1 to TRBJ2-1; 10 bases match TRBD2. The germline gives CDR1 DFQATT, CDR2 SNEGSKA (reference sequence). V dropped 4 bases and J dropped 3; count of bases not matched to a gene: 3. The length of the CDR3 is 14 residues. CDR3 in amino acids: CSAIAGGNYNEQFF. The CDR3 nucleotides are TGCAGTGCTATAGCGGGAGGTAACTACAATGAGCAGTTCTTC.

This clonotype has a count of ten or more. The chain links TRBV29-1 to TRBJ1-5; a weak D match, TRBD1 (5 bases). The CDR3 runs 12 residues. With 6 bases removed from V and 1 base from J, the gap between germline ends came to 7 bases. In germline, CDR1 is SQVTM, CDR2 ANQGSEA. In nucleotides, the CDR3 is TGCAGCGTCCGGGACAGCAATCAGCCCCAGCATTTT. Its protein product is CSVRDSNQPQHF.

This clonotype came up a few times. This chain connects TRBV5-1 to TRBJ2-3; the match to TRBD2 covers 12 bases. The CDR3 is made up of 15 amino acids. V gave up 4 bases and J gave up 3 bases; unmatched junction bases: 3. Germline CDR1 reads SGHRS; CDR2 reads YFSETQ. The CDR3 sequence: CASSPTSGRTDTQYF. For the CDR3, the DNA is TGCGCCAGCAGCCCGACTAGCGGGAGAACAGATACGCAGTATTTT.

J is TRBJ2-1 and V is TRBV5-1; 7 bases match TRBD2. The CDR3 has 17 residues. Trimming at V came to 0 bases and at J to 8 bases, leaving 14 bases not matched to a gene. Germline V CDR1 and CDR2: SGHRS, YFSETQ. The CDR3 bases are TGCGCCAGCAGCTTGGCGGCGCGGGGGTCGTGGGGGGATGAGCAGTTCTTC. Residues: CASSLAARGSWGDEQFF.

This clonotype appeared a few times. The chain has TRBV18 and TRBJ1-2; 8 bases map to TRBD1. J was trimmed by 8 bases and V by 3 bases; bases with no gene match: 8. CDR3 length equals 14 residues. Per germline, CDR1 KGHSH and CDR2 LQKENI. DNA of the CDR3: TGTGCCAGCTCACCCTCTGACAGGGGCTACGGCTACACCTTC. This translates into CASSPSDRGYGYTF.

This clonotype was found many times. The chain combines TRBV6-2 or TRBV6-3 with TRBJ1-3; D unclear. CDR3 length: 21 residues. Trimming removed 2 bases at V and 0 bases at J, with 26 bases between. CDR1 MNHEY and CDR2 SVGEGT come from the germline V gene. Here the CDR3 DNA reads TGTGCCAGCAGTTACCTCATACGGGAACGAGGATCAAGGATCTCTGGAAACACCATATATTTT. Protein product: CASSYLIRERGSRISGNTIYF.

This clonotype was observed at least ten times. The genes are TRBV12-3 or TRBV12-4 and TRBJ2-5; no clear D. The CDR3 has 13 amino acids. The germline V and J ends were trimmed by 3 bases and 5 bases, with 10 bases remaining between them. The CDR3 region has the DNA TGTGCCAGCAGTTTTGGGGTAGGGGAGACCCAGTACTTC. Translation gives CASSFGVGETQYF.